This record concerns one T cell receptor (beta chain) sequence. Its antigen is undetermined. This entry belongs to a study of cytomegalovirus exposure and HLA in healthy donors. Whole-study context: Genetic ancestry analysis placed 81% of the 350 to 500 donors that were genotyped in the Caucasian-associated cluster.

The study ran its PCR with 60 Vbeta and 13 Jbeta primers. Libraries were prepared by immunoSEQ multiplex PCR; TCRdb keeps only in-frame clonotypes and omits some of them. This table lists some 130,000 clones. Regarding the study as a whole: Most observed TCR sequences were rare, whereas some public TCRs were detected in many donors.

The sequence came from a woman in her fifties or sixties in good health and CMV-seronegative. Sequencing used PBMCs.

CDR3 amino acids: CASSSRGSDPAGANVLTF. CDR3 nucleotides: TGTGCCAGCTCATCTAGGGGTTCGGACCCGGCAGGGGCCAACGTCCTGACTTTC. The chain is built from TRBV18 and TRBJ2-6, with a tentative D call TRBD1 (5 bases). Trimming took off 5 bases at V and 4 bases at J, with 21 bases between the two ends. The CDR3 runs to 18 residues. Germline V lookup: CDR1 KGHSH, CDR2 LQKENI.